This record covers a single TCR beta chain. Its antigen is unidentified. Described time point: blood 2 weeks post-SBRT. As to treatment: 15 Gy SBRT to primary tumor, nephrectomy 4 weeks later. Serial blood draws occurred at baseline and 2 and 4 weeks post-SBRT. This renal cell carcinoma was of the clear cell type. The record originates from a study of radiation and T cells in renal cell carcinoma. This CDR3 has 15 residues. Germline lookup yields CDR1 SGHVS and CDR2 FNYEAQ. V lost 2 bases, J lost 0 bases, and 8 bases lay in between. Overall study findings and caveats: Baseline intratumoral clonotype presence is unknown without pretreatment biopsies. From baseline, blood top tumor clonotypes peaked at 2 weeks post-radiation.

TCRdb keeps only in-frame clones here, not all; method: immunoSEQ multiplex PCR. The sample holds roughly 130,000 clones, around 89% seen once. The TCR was taken from a woman between 65 and 79 years old with renal cell carcinoma. The chain uses TRBV7-6 and TRBJ1-3; D gene ambiguous. Sequences were derived from blood, sampled from a patient whose treatment included radiotherapy and nephrectomy. CDR3 amino acids: CASSLSVSSGNTIYF. For the CDR3, the DNA is TGTGCCAGCAGCTTATCGGTCAGCTCTGGAAACACCATATATTTT.